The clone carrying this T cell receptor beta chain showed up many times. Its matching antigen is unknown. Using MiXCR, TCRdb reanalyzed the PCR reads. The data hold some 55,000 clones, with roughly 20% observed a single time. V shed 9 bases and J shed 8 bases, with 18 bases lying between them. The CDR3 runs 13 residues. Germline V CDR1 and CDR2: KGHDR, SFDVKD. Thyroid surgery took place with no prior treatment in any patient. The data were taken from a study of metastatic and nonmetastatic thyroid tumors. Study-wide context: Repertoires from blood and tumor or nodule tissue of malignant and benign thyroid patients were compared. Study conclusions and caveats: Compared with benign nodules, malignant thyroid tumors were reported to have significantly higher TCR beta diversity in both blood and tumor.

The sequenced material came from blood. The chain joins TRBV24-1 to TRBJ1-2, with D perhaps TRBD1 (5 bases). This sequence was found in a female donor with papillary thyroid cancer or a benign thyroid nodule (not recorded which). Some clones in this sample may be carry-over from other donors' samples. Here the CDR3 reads CATARRGGRGYTF. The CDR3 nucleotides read TGTGCCACCGCCCGGCGGGGGGGACGCGGCTACACCTTC.